This T cell receptor (beta chain) was identified during a study of blood T cells in healthy people across ages. Study results and limitations: No conclusive comparison of naive versus antigen-experienced cells was possible with unsorted PBMCs. There was a strong correlation between TCR beta diversity and naive T cell percentage.

The CDR3 contains 15 residues. J gave up 9 bases and V 5 bases, and 11 bases lay outside the gene matches. With each sample, at least 5 micrograms of total RNA were extracted. Primers used in a second PCR of roughly 6 to 11 cycles were a sample-barcoded 5' primer and a J-beta primer mix. Researchers report that a template-switch adaptor with 12 random nucleotides tagged each cDNA molecule. TCRdb analysed the 5' RACE reads with MiXCR anew, one entry per CDR3 protein. The top ten clones hold 2% to 2.5% of a sample with about 1.8 million distinct CDR3 sequences, 49% of them seen once. This clonotype has just a few counts. What it binds is unknown.

The chain carries TRBV12-3 or TRBV12-4 and TRBJ2-5, with 11 bases lining up with TRBD2. Sample: blood. The TCR comes from a woman aged 40-49 years in good health. In DNA form, the CDR3 reads TGTGCCAGCAGTGGGACTAGCGGATCCCAAGGGCCCCAGTACTTC. It is translated as CASSGTSGSQGPQYF.